These 8 T cell receptor beta chains originate from one sample sequenced in a study of T cells in Graves' hyperthyroidism and ophthalmopathy. Amplification yielded TCR beta CDR3 regions, with RNA transcripts as the source. The TCR CDR3 was amplified in a first-round RT-PCR using the HTBI primer set. MiXCR was run by TCRdb on the multiplex PCR reads, yielding one entry per CDR3 protein. The sample has hundreds of thousands of distinct CDR3 sequences, around 15% seen once. The sequenced material came from blood. The source of these receptors is a man aged 18 to 29 with Graves' ophthalmopathy.

The chain combines TRBV19 with TRBJ1-5, with 8 bases aligning to TRBD1. Germline CDR1 and CDR2: LNHDA and SQIVND (reference sequence). The J segment lost 3 bases and the V segment lost 8 bases, leaving 3 bases of the junction unmatched. This CDR3 region has 13 residues. This chain's CDR3 is CASGDRNNQPQHF. The CDR3 DNA follows: TGTGCCAGTGGGGACAGGAACAATCAGCCCCAGCATTTT.

This clonotype occurred many times. The chain employs TRBV10-1 and TRBJ2-1; TRBD1 or TRBD2 may be the D gene (5 bases each). Germline values: CDR1 WNHNN, CDR2 SYGVQD (reference sequence). The length of the CDR3 is 14 residues. The V end was cut by 0 bases, the J end by 8 bases, with 11 bases between. The CDR3 loop reads CASSESFRDHEQFF. The CDR3, as DNA: TGCGCCAGCAGTGAGTCGTTTAGGGACCATGAGCAGTTCTTC.

The rearrangement links TRBV6-5 to TRBJ1-5; D uncertain. The CDR3 has 13 residues. Per germline, CDR1 MNHEY and CDR2 SVGAGI. Trimming shortened V by 1 base and J by 5 bases, and 6 bases separated the two germline ends. The CDR3 coding sequence is TGTGCCAGCAGTTACTTCCCGGATCAGCCCCAGCATTTT. Translation gives CASSYFPDQPQHF.

This clonotype was counted between two and nine times. V is TRBV7-9 and J is TRBJ2-2, with D perhaps matching TRBD2 (6 bases). Germline CDR1 SEHNR, CDR2 FQNEAQ (reference sequence). Trimming shortened V by 3 bases and J by 2 bases, and 13 bases separated the two germline ends. This CDR3 has 16 residues. CDR3 residues: CASSFYPGSNTGELFF. The CDR3 DNA sequence: TGTGCCAGCAGCTTTTACCCCGGGAGCAACACCGGGGAGCTGTTTTTT.

This clonotype was recorded a few times. The chain uses TRBV13 and TRBJ1-2; tentatively, D is TRBD1 (6 bases). CDR3 length: 17 residues. The germline V gene encodes CDR1 PRHDT and CDR2 FYEKMQ (reference sequence). The V gene lost 5 bases and the J gene lost 6 bases, with 25 bases spanning the gap. This chain's CDR3 is CASSVEIGTPDSDGYTF. The CDR3 coding sequence is TGTGCCAGCAGCGTAGAAATTGGGACACCAGATTCCGATGGCTACACCTTC.

This clonotype has at least ten counts. The chain links TRBV3-1 to TRBJ1-6; 8 bases fit TRBD1. With 2 bases clipped from V and 7 bases from J, the junction kept 4 bases outside the gene matches. The germline CDR1 and CDR2 sequences are LGHDT and YNNKEL (reference sequence). This CDR3 comprises 15 residues. The CDR3 DNA follows: TGTGCCAGCAGCCAACGAAGACAGGGGAATTCACCCCTCCACTTT. Translation: CASSQRRQGNSPLHF.

This clonotype was observed a handful of times. The chain links TRBV12-3 or TRBV12-4 to TRBJ2-2; 8 bases align to TRBD2. The CDR3 contains 16 residues. V was clipped by 6 bases and J by 8 bases; unmatched bases: 14. The CDR3 DNA reads as TGTGCCAGCAGCGACCGGGGGGGTTATTTAGGGGGGGAGCTGTTTTTT. Translation: CASSDRGGYLGGELFF.

This clonotype was recorded at least ten times. CDR3 protein: CASSQNSGNTIYF. CDR3 nucleotides: TGTGCCAGCAGTCAAAACTCTGGAAACACCATATATTTT. The chain links TRBV6-1 to TRBJ1-3, with D uncertain. The CDR3 has 13 amino acids. Trimming stripped 5 bases from V and 0 bases from J, with 5 bases between. Per germline, CDR1 MNHNS and CDR2 SASEGT.